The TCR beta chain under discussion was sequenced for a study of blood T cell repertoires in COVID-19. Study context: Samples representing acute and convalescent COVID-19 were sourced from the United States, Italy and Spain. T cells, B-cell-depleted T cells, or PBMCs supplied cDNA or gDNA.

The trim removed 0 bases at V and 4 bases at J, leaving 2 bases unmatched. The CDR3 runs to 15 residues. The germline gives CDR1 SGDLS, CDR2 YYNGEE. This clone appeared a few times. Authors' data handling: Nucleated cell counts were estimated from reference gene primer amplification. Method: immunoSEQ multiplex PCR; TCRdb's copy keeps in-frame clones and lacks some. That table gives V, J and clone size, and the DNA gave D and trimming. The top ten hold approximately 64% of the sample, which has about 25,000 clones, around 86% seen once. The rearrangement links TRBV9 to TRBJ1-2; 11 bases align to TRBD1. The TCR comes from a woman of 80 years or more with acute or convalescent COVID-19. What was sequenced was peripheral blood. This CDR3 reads CASSVGTGGFYGYTF. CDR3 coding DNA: TGTGCCAGCAGCGTAGGGACAGGGGGCTTCTATGGCTACACCTTC. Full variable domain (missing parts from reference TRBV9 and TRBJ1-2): DSGVTQTPKHLITATGQRVTLRCSPRSGDLSVYWYQQSLDQGLQFLIQYYNGEERAKGNILERFSAQQFPDLHSELNLSSLELGDSALYFCASSVGTGGFYGYTFGSGTRLTVV.